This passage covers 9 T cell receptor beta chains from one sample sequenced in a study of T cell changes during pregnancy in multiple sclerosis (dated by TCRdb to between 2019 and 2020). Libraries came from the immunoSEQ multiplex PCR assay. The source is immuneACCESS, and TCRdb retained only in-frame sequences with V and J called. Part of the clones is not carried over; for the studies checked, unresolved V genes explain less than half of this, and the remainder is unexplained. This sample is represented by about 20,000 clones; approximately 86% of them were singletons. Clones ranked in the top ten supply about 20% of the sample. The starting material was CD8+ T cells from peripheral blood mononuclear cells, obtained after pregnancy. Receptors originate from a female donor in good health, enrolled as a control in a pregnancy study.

The CDR3 nucleotides read TGCGCCAGCAGCAAAGACCGGACTAGCGGGAGGTCGATGCTAACAGATACGCAGTATTTT. It codes for CASSKDRTSGRSMLTDTQYF. The genes are TRBV5-1 and TRBJ2-3, with 14 bases lining up with TRBD2. This CDR3 is built from 20 residues. J gave up 3 bases and V 4 bases, and 16 bases lay outside the gene matches. Germline V CDR1 and CDR2: SGHRS, YFSETQ.

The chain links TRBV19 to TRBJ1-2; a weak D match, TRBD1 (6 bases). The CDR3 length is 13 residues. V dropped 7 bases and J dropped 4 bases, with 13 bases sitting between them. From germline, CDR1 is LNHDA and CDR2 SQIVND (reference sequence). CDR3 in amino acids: CASMGAHTYGYTF. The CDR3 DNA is TGTGCCAGTATGGGGGCTCATACCTATGGCTACACCTTC.

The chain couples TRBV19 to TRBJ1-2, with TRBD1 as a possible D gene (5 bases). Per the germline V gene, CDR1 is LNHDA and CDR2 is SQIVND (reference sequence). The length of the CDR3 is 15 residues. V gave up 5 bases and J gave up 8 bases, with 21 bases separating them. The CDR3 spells CASSYFGGGGEGYTF. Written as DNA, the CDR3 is TGTGCCAGTAGTTATTTTGGCGGCGGGGGTGAAGGCTACACCTTC.

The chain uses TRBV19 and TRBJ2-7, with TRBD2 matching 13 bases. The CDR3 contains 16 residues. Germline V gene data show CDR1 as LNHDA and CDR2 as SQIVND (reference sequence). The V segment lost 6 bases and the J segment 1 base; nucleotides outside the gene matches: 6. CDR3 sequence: CASRTQLAGGSYEQYF. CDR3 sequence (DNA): TGTGCCAGTAGAACACAACTAGCGGGAGGGTCCTACGAGCAGTACTTC.

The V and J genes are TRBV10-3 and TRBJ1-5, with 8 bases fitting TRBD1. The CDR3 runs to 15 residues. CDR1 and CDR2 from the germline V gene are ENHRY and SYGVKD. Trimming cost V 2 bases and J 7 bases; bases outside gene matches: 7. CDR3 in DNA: TGTGCCATCAGTGAGGGACGACAGGGGACGCAGCCCCAGCATTTT. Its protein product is CAISEGRQGTQPQHF.

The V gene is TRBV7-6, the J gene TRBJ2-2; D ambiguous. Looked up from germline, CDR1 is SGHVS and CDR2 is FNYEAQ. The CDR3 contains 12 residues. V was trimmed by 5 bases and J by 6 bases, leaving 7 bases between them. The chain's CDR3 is CASSPTPGELFF. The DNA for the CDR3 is TGTGCCAGCAGCCCAACTCCCGGGGAGCTGTTTTTT.

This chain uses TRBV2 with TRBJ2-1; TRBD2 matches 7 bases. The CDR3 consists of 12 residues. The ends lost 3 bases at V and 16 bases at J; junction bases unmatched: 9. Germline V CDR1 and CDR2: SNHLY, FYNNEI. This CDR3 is CASSEPGTTNFF. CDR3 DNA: TGTGCCAGCAGTGAGCCCGGGACTACTAACTTCTTC. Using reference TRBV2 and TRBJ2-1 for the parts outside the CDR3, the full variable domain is EPEVTQTPSHQVTQMGQEVILRCVPISNHLYFYWYRQILGQKVEFLVSFYNNEISEKSEIFDDQFSVERPDGSNFTLKIRSTKLEDSAMYFCASSEPGTTNFFGPGTRLTVL.

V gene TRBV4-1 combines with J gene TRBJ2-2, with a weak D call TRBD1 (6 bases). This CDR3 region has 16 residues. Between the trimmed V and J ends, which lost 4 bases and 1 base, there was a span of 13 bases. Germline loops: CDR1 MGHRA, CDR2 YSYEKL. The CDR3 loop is CASSLTTGLNTGELFF. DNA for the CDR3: TGCGCCAGCAGCCTCACGACAGGCCTGAACACCGGGGAGCTGTTTTTT.

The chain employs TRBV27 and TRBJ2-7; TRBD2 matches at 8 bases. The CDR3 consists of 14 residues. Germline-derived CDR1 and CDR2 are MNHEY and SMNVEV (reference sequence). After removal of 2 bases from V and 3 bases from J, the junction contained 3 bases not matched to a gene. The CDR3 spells CASSLASGFYEQYF. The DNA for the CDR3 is TGTGCCAGCAGTTTAGCTAGCGGGTTCTACGAGCAGTACTTC.